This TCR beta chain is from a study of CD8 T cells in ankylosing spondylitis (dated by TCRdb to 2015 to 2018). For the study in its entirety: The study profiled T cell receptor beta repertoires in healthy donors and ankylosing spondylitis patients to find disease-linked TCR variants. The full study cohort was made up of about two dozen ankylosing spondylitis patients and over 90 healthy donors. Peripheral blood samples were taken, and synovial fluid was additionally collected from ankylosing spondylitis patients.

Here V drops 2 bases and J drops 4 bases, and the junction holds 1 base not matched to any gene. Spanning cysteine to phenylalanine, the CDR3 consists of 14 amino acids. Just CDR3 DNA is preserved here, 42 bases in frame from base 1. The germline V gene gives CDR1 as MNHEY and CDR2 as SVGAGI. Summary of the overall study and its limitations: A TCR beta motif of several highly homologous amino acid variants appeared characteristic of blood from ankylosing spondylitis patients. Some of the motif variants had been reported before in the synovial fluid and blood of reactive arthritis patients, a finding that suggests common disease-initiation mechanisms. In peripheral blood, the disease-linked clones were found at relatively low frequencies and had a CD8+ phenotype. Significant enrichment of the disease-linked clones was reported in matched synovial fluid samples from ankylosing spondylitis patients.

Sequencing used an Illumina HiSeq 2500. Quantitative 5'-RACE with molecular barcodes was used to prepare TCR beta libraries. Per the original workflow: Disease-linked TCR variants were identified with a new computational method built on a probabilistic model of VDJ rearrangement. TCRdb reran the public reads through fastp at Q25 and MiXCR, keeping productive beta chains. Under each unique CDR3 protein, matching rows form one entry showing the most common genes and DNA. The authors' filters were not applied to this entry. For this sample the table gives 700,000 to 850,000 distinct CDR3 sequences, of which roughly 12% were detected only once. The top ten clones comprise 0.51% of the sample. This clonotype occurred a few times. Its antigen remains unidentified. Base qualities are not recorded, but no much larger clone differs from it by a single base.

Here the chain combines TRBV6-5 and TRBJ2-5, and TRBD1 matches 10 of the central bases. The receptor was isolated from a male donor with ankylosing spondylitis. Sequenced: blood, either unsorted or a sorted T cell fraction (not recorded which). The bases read TGTGCCAGCAGTTACGGGACAGGGGCAGAGACCCAGTACTTC. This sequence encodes CASSYGTGAETQYF.